Each of the 3 T cell receptor beta chains below was sequenced from the same sample in a study of Ad26.COV2.S vaccination and SARS-CoV-2 variants. The assay was immunoSEQ multiplex PCR, and TCRdb's table has in-frame clones only and misses some. The repertoire holds fewer than 400,000 clones, approximately 90% seen once, with approximately 3.7% in the top ten. Regarding treatment: over 15 received Ad26.COV2.S at low or high dose, single or two shots; several received placebo; per-sample allocation not given. Sampling was done on day 63 after the first vaccine or placebo injection. Sequencing was performed on peripheral blood, taken in a trial of Ad26.COV2.S vaccine versus placebo. The receptors were gathered from a person aged 18-60 years who received the Ad26.COV2.S COVID-19 vaccine or a placebo.

This clone was found once. DNA for the CDR3: TGTGCCAGCTCCTACCAAGGAGCCAATGAGCAGTTCTTC. Its protein product is CASSYQGANEQFF. The chain joins TRBV6-5 to TRBJ2-1; D is uncertain. The V end lost 8 bases, the J end lost 6 bases, and 14 bases lay between the germline ends. The CDR3 is 13 residues long. From germline, CDR1 is MNHEY and CDR2 SVGAGI.

The rearrangement links TRBV6-5 to TRBJ1-2; D call uncertain. The V end lost 6 bases, the J end lost 0 bases, and 8 bases lay between the germline ends. CDR1 and CDR2 from the germline V gene are MNHEY and SVGAGI. The CDR3 spans 13 residues. This chain's CDR3 is CASRRASNYGYTF. The DNA for the CDR3 is TGTGCCAGCAGGCGGGCTTCTAACTATGGCTACACCTTC.

The chain links TRBV7-8 to TRBJ2-3; no firm D call. The germline V and J ends were trimmed by 4 bases and 6 bases, with 8 bases remaining between them. The germline CDR1 and CDR2 sequences are SGHVS and FQNEAQ. The CDR3 runs 12 residues. CDR3 DNA: TGTGCCAGCAGCTCCCCCCCCGATACGCAGTATTTT. It is translated as CASSSPPDTQYF.